This T cell receptor (beta chain) stems from a study of PD-1 blockade in classical Hodgkin lymphoma. The overall study: Treatment was intravenous nivolumab, 3 mg/kg every 2 weeks, until progression. Study-wide findings and caveats: Compared with baseline, CD4+ but not CD8+ TCR diversity had risen significantly by C4D1. Complete responders showed a baseline diversity that resembled the diversity of newly diagnosed patients.

Each patient experienced a relapse that followed autologous stem cell transplantation, and brentuximab vedotin exposure varied. Assay: immunoSEQ multiplex PCR; the TCRdb copy retains only in-frame clones and omits some. The table shows 40,000 or so clones, with approximately 87% occurring only once. Germline CDR1 is SGDLS and CDR2 is YYNGEE. Trimming removed 1 base from V and 6 bases from J, with 16 bases in between. This CDR3 region has 16 residues. Comments on this clone: What it recognizes is unknown.

This TCR derives from a human donor with classical Hodgkin lymphoma. The V call is TRBV9, the J call TRBJ2-2; tentative D call: TRBD2 (6 bases). Sequencing was performed on peripheral blood mononuclear cells (PBMCs), taken at baseline. The CDR3 DNA reads TGTGCCAGCAGCGTACTTGGAGGGTGGGACCCCGGGGAGCTGTTTTTT. Translated: CASSVLGGWDPGELFF.